This TCR beta chain was captured by sequencing in a study of T cell changes during pregnancy in multiple sclerosis (dated by TCRdb to the late 2010s). Regarding the research as a whole: The study looked at changes in the T cell repertoire across pregnancy in women with multiple sclerosis.

Comments on this clone: This clone's antigen is unknown. Base qualities are not recorded, but no much larger clone differs from it by a single base.

Library method: the immunoSEQ multiplex PCR assay. As stored in TCRdb, this immuneACCESS dataset retains in-frame rearrangements with V and J assigned. A fraction of the clones does not appear; measured against another copy, unresolved V genes explain less than half of the discrepancy, and the remainder lacks a known reason. For this sample the table gives tens of thousands of clones, of which roughly 89% were detected only once. The top ten hold roughly 5% of the sample. This clonotype originated in a female donor in good health, enrolled as a control in a pregnancy study. The specimen comprised peripheral blood, sampled after pregnancy.

In nucleotide form, the sequence is TGTGCCAGCAGCTCCTACTCTGGAAACACCATATATTTT. It specifies CASSSYSGNTIYF. The chain is assembled from TRBV7-2 and TRBJ1-3, with no confident D gene call. The CDR3 holds 13 amino acids from the cysteine to the phenylalanine. This entry keeps only the CDR3 DNA: 39 bases, framed from base 1. Per the germline V gene, SGHTA is the CDR1 and FQGNSA is the CDR2. Trimming at the junction amounts to 4 bases on V and 0 bases on J, and the germline ends lie 4 bases apart.